These 8 T cell receptor beta chains were sequenced from one sample in a study of OX40 agonist ivuxolimab in advanced cancers. Method: immunoSEQ multiplex PCR; TCRdb's copy keeps in-frame clones and lacks some. The table has around 80,000 clones, 85% to 90% seen once; the top ten hold roughly 3.1%. Sequences were derived from CD4+ or CD8+ T cells sorted from blood, sampled in a trial of the OX40 agonist ivuxolimab. The receptors stem from an adult with an advanced solid tumor such as melanoma, head and neck, liver or kidney cancer.

This chain connects TRBV20-1 to TRBJ1-3; D unclear. Germline CDR1 DFQATT, CDR2 SNEGSKA (reference sequence). The V end lost 6 bases, the J end lost 4 bases, and 7 bases lay between the germline ends. This CDR3 is built from 11 residues. As DNA, the CDR3 is TGCAGTGCAACGCGCGGAAACACCATATATTTT. Its protein is CSATRGNTIYF.

This sequence joins TRBV11-3 and TRBJ2-2; 12 nucleotides line up with TRBD2. The CDR3 is made up of 18 amino acids. CDR1 SGHNT and CDR2 YENEEA come from the germline V gene. J gave up 5 bases and V 1 base, and 8 bases lay outside the gene matches. The CDR3 spells CASSLGTSGIGETGELFF. CDR3 nucleotides: TGTGCCAGCAGCTTAGGGACTAGCGGGATAGGAGAGACCGGGGAGCTGTTTTTT.

The chain links TRBV30 to TRBJ2-7; 8 bases line up with TRBD2. Germline V gene sequence: CDR1 GTSNPN, CDR2 SVGIG (reference sequence). J was trimmed by 2 bases and V by 4 bases; bases with no gene match: 4. This CDR3 comprises 13 residues. CDR3 DNA: TGTGCCTGGACCATAGCGGGGCCCTACGAGCAGTACTTC. Amino acids: CAWTIAGPYEQYF.

V and J are TRBV18 and TRBJ2-7, with D perhaps assigned TRBD1 or TRBD2 (5 bases each). V was pared by 3 bases and J by 2 bases, with 14 bases between. Germline lookup yields CDR1 KGHSH and CDR2 LQKENI. This CDR3 spans 15 amino acids. CDR3 nucleotide sequence: TGTGCCAGCTCACCCTACCGGGACGTACCCTACGAGCAGTACTTC. It translates to CASSPYRDVPYEQYF.

V gene TRBV5-1 combines with J gene TRBJ1-1; D not resolved. Germline-derived CDR1 and CDR2 are SGHRS and YFSETQ. This CDR3 comprises 14 residues. Trimming stripped 1 base from V and 1 base from J, with 8 bases between. The CDR3 loop is CASSLWAQNTEAFF. Written as DNA, the CDR3 is TGCGCCAGCAGCTTGTGGGCGCAGAACACTGAAGCTTTCTTT.

Here the CDR3 DNA reads TGTGCCAGCAGTTACGGGGAGGGATCCGGGTCCTACGAGCAGTACTTC. It yields the protein CASSYGEGSGSYEQYF. The chain recombines TRBV6-5 with TRBJ2-7; 7 bases fit TRBD2. The V and J ends lost 2 bases and 1 base, in that order; junction bases with no gene match: 8. This CDR3 is 16 amino acids long. The germline gives CDR1 MNHEY, CDR2 SVGAGI.

The genes are TRBV11-2 and TRBJ1-2; D uncertain. From germline, CDR1 is SGHAT and CDR2 FQNNGV. Trimming took off 5 bases at V and 5 bases at J, with 21 bases between the two ends. The CDR3 runs to 16 residues. The CDR3, as DNA: TGTGCCAGCAGCCCCTTCTTGGCGGCGAGCTTTTATGGCTACACCTTC. As protein: CASSPFLAASFYGYTF.

The chain carries TRBV7-8 and TRBJ2-3; 9 nucleotides align to TRBD2. The V gene end was trimmed by 5 bases and the J gene end by 3 bases; junction bases not matched to a gene: 9. Germline V gives CDR1 SGHVS, CDR2 FQNEAQ. This CDR3 has 16 amino acids. CDR3 sequence reads: CASSPETSGKTDTQYF. For the CDR3, the DNA is TGTGCCAGCAGCCCTGAGACTAGCGGTAAAACAGATACGCAGTATTTT.